The rows below give T cell receptor beta chains drawn from one sample of a study of T cell repertoires in MIS-A myocarditis. Libraries were prepared by immunoSEQ multiplex PCR; TCRdb keeps only in-frame clonotypes and omits some of them. The profile shows fewer than 15,000 clones, 74% of them singletons. Sequenced: left ventricle heart tissue obtained at autopsy. These receptors were taken from a man younger than 35 with fulminant myocarditis from multisystem inflammatory syndrome in adults (MIS-A) after COVID-19. Each CDR3 is given with its conserved first and last residue. A D gene is named only where the DNA matches it firmly. Not all rows give a size; the values are once, few, many and, for expanded clones, a class.

TRBD1	TRBJ2-7	.	TRBV29-1	13	CSVEGQGFSEQYF	TGCAGCGTTGAGGGACAGGGATTTTCCGAGCAGTACTTC
.	TRBJ1-2	.	TRBV2	12	CASSSDSDGYTF	TGTGCCAGCAGTTCTGATTCCGATGGCTACACCTTC
.	TRBJ1-2	once	TRBV24-1	17	CATSDPHRSDNNYGYTF	TGTGCCACCAGTGATCCCCATAGGTCGGACAACAACTATGGCTACACCTTC
.	TRBJ1-6	.	TRBV5-4	14	CASSLGRENSPLHF	TGTGCCAGCAGCTTAGGACGAGAAAATTCACCCCTCCACTTT
.	TRBJ2-1	.	TRBV3-1/TRBV3-2	11	CASSQGLEQFF	TGTGCCAGCAGCCAGGGACTTGAGCAGTTCTTC
.	TRBJ2-7	.	TRBV7-9	13	CASSFAGTYEQYF	TGTGCCAGCAGCTTCGCGGGAACCTACGAGCAGTACTTC
.	TRBJ2-7	.	TRBV7-2	15	CASSLGPLALYEQYF	TGTGCCAGCAGCTTAGGCCCACTGGCGCTCTACGAGCAGTACTTC
TRBD1	TRBJ2-1	.	TRBV28	18	CASSLPGQGALVSNEQFF	TGTGCCAGCAGTCTACCGGGACAGGGGGCGTTAGTTTCGAATGAGCAGTTCTTC
TRBD1	TRBJ1-1	.	TRBV7-2	14	CASSMTGSITEAFF	TGTGCCAGCAGCATGACAGGGAGTATCACTGAAGCTTTCTTT
.	TRBJ1-4	.	TRBV27	16	CASSFFRPDRGEKLFF	TGTGCCAGCAGTTTCTTTCGACCCGACCGCGGTGAAAAACTGTTTTTT
.	TRBJ2-3	.	TRBV5-5	15	CASSLGGVGTDTQYF	TGTGCCAGCAGCTTGGGTGGGGTCGGCACAGATACGCAGTATTTT
TRBD2	TRBJ2-1	few	TRBV14	18	CASSPGTSGSAWYNEQFF	TGTGCCAGCAGCCCAGGGACTAGCGGGAGTGCGTGGTACAATGAGCAGTTCTTC
TRBD1	TRBJ1-1	once	TRBV12-3/TRBV12-4	13	CASSLDRDTEAFF	TGTGCCAGCAGCCTAGACAGGGACACTGAAGCTTTCTTT
.	TRBJ1-4	.	TRBV2	14	CASSRASANEKLFF	TGTGCCAGCAGCAGGGCCTCCGCTAATGAAAAACTGTTTTTT
TRBD2	TRBJ2-1	.	TRBV24-1	15	CATSVRGSSYNEQFF	TGTGCCACCAGTGTCCGCGGGAGCTCCTACAATGAGCAGTTCTTC
.	TRBJ2-1	.	TRBV6-4	11	CASPSTWEQFF	TGTGCCAGCCCCTCGACTTGGGAGCAGTTCTTC
TRBD1	TRBJ2-4	.	TRBV19	13	CASQDRGKNIQYF	TGTGCCAGTCAGGACAGGGGGAAAAACATTCAGTACTTC
.	TRBJ1-5	.	TRBV28	13	CASRADSNQPQHF	TGTGCCAGCAGGGCGGATAGCAATCAGCCCCAGCATTTT
.	TRBJ1-1	.	TRBV7-6	18	CASSLAPPRALVNTEAFF	TGTGCCAGCAGCTTAGCCCCCCCGCGGGCTTTAGTGAACACTGAAGCTTTCTTT
.	TRBJ2-7	once	TRBV28	15	CASGTLGKNSYEQYF	TGTGCCAGTGGGACCCTCGGGAAAAACTCCTACGAGCAGTACTTC
.	TRBJ1-3	once	TRBV10-2	15	CASSLRWDSGNTIYF	TGCGCCAGCAGCCTGCGTTGGGACTCTGGAAACACCATATATTTT
TRBD2	TRBJ2-7	once	TRBV5-5	16	CASSLGPSGRVYEQYF	TGTGCCAGCAGCTTGGGGCCTAGCGGGAGAGTCTACGAGCAGTACTTC
TRBD1	TRBJ1-2	.	TRBV12-3/TRBV12-4	13	CASNQGAKYGYTF	TGTGCCAGCAATCAGGGGGCGAAATATGGCTACACCTTC
.	TRBJ2-5	few	TRBV29-1	14	CSVEFQLGGETQYF	TGCAGCGTTGAATTCCAGTTAGGGGGGGAGACCCAGTACTTC
.	TRBJ2-5	.	TRBV5-1	13	CASARTVQETQYF	TGTGCCAGCGCAAGGACAGTCCAAGAGACCCAGTACTTC
.	TRBJ1-1	.	TRBV2	15	CASSDLGDGYTEAFF	TGTGCCAGCAGTGATCTAGGAGACGGATACACTGAAGCTTTCTTT
.	TRBJ2-7	once	TRBV28	13	CASTEGSSYEQYF	TGTGCCAGCACGGAGGGTAGCTCCTACGAGCAGTACTTC
.	TRBJ1-2	.	TRBV5-1	12	CASSFGIGDYTF	TGCGCCAGCAGCTTCGGAATCGGGGACTACACCTTC
TRBD1	TRBJ2-1	.	TRBV28	15	CASGTGTEYYNEQFF	TGTGCCAGCGGAACCGGGACAGAATATTACAATGAGCAGTTCTTC
TRBD1	TRBJ1-2	.	TRBV7-3	15	CASSESGTALDGYTF	TGTGCCAGCAGCGAGTCCGGGACAGCACTTGATGGCTACACCTTC
TRBD1	TRBJ1-6	.	TRBV6-2/TRBV6-3	15	CASSYPGQGNSPLHF	TGTGCCAGCAGTTACCCGGGACAGGGAAATTCACCCCTCCACTTT